These 12 T cell receptor beta chains were all obtained from the same sample, sequenced in a study of post-analysis software for immune sequencing data. Study-wide points: Relative to controls, patients had 4 or 5 TRBV segments at higher frequency, with TRBV5-6, TRBV5-1 and TRBV20-1 among these.

Their target antigens are unknown. Unique molecular identifiers were present in the TCR beta cDNA libraries. TCRdb called the PCR reads again in MiXCR, with one record for every CDR3 protein. The sample holds about 800,000 distinct CDR3 sequences, 25% to 30% seen once. The specimen sequenced was blood. These receptors all stem from a girl between 5 and 17 years old with multiple sclerosis.

In the case of this clonotype: Lacking the conserved final phenylalanine or tryptophan, this CDR3 likely reflects a read error. The chain employs TRBV20-1 and TRBJ1-1; D might be TRBD1 (6 bases). Germline V gene sequence: CDR1 DFQATT, CDR2 SNEGSKA (reference sequence). The CDR3 has 13 amino acids. The V end lost 4 bases, the J end lost 3 bases, and 12 bases lay between the germline ends. DNA of the CDR3: TGCAGTGCTATACAGGGTGGGTACACTGAAGCTTTCGTT. It is translated as CSAIQGGYTEAFV.

In the case of this clonotype: Being one base from a much bigger clone, this may be a read error. The chain recombines TRBV7-9 with TRBJ2-1, with D possibly matching TRBD2 (7 bases). CDR3 length equals 16 residues. The germline V gene encodes CDR1 SEHNR and CDR2 FQNEAQ (reference sequence). The chain's CDR3 is CVSSLGLAGAGVEQFF. DNA for the CDR3: TGTGTCAGCAGCTTAGGTCTGGCGGGGGCTGGTGTTGAGCAGTTCTTC.

This clonotype was seen a single time. The chain is built from TRBV14 and TRBJ2-5; D is unclear. The CDR3 loop spans 15 amino acids. V lost 0 bases and J 2 bases, leaving 10 bases between the germline ends. The germline gives CDR1 SGHDN, CDR2 FVKESK. CDR3 sequence (DNA): TGTGCCAGCAGCCAAGATCGTGCAGTACAAGAGACCCAGTACTTC. Residues: CASSQDRAVQETQYF. The entire variable domain, with the rest obtained from reference TRBV14 and TRBJ2-5, is as follows: EAGVTQFPSHSVIEKGQTVTLRCDPISGHDNLYWYRRVMGKEIKFLLHFVKESKQDESGMPNNRFLAERTGGTYSTLKVQPAELEDSGVYFCASSQDRAVQETQYFGPGTRLLVL.

The rearrangement uses TRBV20-1 and TRBJ1-2, with D tentatively TRBD1 (5 bases). The CDR3 has 11 amino acids. The V gene's germline CDR1 is DFQATT and CDR2 SNEGSKA (reference sequence). The CDR3 DNA reads TGCACCCCTGGAGGGGCGCGAGGCTACACCTTC. Protein: CTPGGARGYTF.

This chain uses TRBV7-8 with TRBJ2-5; 9 bases are shared with TRBD2. The germline V gene encodes CDR1 SGHVS and CDR2 FQNEAQ. CDR3 length: 16 amino acids. Trimming cost V 5 bases and J 2 bases; bases outside gene matches: 9. Here the CDR3 DNA reads TGTGCCAGCAGCGACCAGACTAGCGGTGGACAAGAGACCCAGTACTTC. It encodes CASSDQTSGGQETQYF.

This clonotype appeared many times. DNA of the CDR3: TGCGCCAGCAGCGTCTACAGGGGGACCTACGAGCAGTACTTC. Amino acid sequence: CASSVYRGTYEQYF. The V call is TRBV5-1, the J call TRBJ2-7; 8 bases match TRBD1. CDR3 length: 14 residues. Per germline, CDR1 SGHRS and CDR2 YFSETQ. Unmatched junction bases numbered 5, after V lost 4 bases and J lost 2 bases.

The chain uses TRBV6-6 and TRBJ1-5; a weak D match, TRBD1 (6 bases). Looked up from germline, CDR1 is MNHNY and CDR2 is SVGAGI (reference sequence). The V end was cut by 6 bases, the J end by 3 bases, with 18 bases between. This CDR3 comprises 16 residues. The CDR3 loop is CASSPSGQGYNQPQHF. CDR3 nucleotides: TGTGCCAGCAGCCCCTCGGGCCAGGGGTACAATCAGCCCCAGCATTTT.

This clonotype was counted between two and nine times. V gene TRBV10-3 combines with J gene TRBJ2-1; D gene unclear. Per the germline V gene, CDR1 is ENHRY and CDR2 is SYGVKD. This CDR3 has 14 amino acids. V was cut by 0 bases and J by 3 bases, with 6 bases left in between. The CDR3 coding sequence is TGTGCCATCAGTGAGTCGAGAGACTACAATGAGCAGTTCTTC. Encoded protein: CAISESRDYNEQFF.

There are a few counts of this clonotype. The rearrangement joins TRBV5-1 to TRBJ2-5, with 9 bases that match TRBD2. CDR1 and CDR2 (germline): SGHRS, YFSETQ. Unmatched junction bases numbered 11, after V lost 4 bases and J lost 4 bases. The CDR3 covers 16 residues. The CDR3 nucleotides are TGCGCCAGCAGCCCTTCTGGAGCGGGAGGTGGAGAGACCCAGTACTTC. Protein sequence: CASSPSGAGGGETQYF. The whole variable domain, remainder taken from reference TRBV5-1 and TRBJ2-5, is KAGVTQTPRYLIKTRGQQVTLSCSPISGHRSVSWYQQTPGQGLQFLFEYFSETQRNKGNFPGRFSGRQFSNSRSEMNVSTLELGDSALYLCASSPSGAGGGETQYFGPGTRLLVL.

This clonotype has a handful of counts. The chain employs TRBV4-3 and TRBJ2-5, with D possibly TRBD2 on 6 matching bases. The CDR3 sequence is 13 residues long. Trimming removed 4 bases at V and 5 bases at J, with 11 bases between. Germline V gene lookup returns CDR1 LGHNA and CDR2 YSLEER. The CDR3 nucleotides read TGCGCCAGCAGCCCGCGGGAAGGGGAGACCCAGTACTTC. This codes for CASSPREGETQYF.

The rearrangement joins TRBV5-1 to TRBJ2-5, with TRBD1 as a possible D gene (5 bases). This CDR3 contains 14 residues. In germline, CDR1 is SGHRS, CDR2 YFSETQ. Trimming shortened V by 1 base and J by 1 base, and 8 bases separated the two germline ends. As DNA, the CDR3 is TGCGCCAGCAGCTTGTGGACATCCCAAGAGACCCAGTACTTC. Protein product: CASSLWTSQETQYF.

The J gene is TRBJ2-2, the V gene TRBV5-6; 7 bases are shared with TRBD1. Germline lookup yields CDR1 SGHDT and CDR2 YYEEEE. With 4 bases clipped from V and 0 bases from J, the junction kept 6 bases outside the gene matches. The CDR3 has 16 amino acids. Written as DNA, the CDR3 is TGTGCCAGCAGCCCGACCGGGACAGCGAACACCGGGGAGCTGTTTTTT. Its translation: CASSPTGTANTGELFF.